The TCR beta chain under discussion was sequenced for a study of T cells in Graves' hyperthyroidism and ophthalmopathy. Those with hyperthyroidism were 18 to 65 years old, newly diagnosed, and ill for under 2 months. TCR beta CDR3 sequences were amplified from RNA transcripts. RT-PCR in the first round (using the HTBI primer set) targeted the TCR CDR3. MiXCR was run by TCRdb on the multiplex PCR reads, yielding one entry per CDR3 protein. This table has a few hundred thousand distinct CDR3 sequences, more than 45% appearing once. This clonotype was detected ten times or more. Germline V CDR1 and CDR2: SEHNR, FQNEAQ (reference sequence). This CDR3 comprises 15 residues. V was pared by 5 bases and J by 5 bases, with 10 bases of the junction left unmatched.

Input material: peripheral blood or thyroid tissue (not recorded which). The rearrangement joins TRBV7-9 to TRBJ2-5, with 8 nucleotides matching TRBD2. This TCR came from a woman aged 18-29 years with Graves' hyperthyroidism. Here the CDR3 DNA reads TGTGCCAGCAGCACCGGGACTAGGGGCGCCGAGACCCAGTACTTC. This encodes CASSTGTRGAETQYF.